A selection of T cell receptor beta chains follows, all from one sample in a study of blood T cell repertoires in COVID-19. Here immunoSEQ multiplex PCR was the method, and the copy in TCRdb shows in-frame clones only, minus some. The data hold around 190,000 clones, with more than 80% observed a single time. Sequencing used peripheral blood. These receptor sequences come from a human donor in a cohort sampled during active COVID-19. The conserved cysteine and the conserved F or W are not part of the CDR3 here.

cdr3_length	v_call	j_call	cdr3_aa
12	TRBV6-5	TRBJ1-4	ASSWASTNEKLF
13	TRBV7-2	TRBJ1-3	ASSLGGGSGNTIY
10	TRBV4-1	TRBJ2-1	ASSLAFDEQF
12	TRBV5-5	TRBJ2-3	ASSLRWRADTQY
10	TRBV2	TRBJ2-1	ASSPDRNEQF
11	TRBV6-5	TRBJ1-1	ASSWDRVAEAF
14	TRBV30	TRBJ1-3	AWSTPRHRLGNTIY
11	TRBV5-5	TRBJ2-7	ASSWLPRMEQY
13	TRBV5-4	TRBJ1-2	ASSPIGRGAGGYT
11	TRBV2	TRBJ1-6	ASLRQGDSPLH
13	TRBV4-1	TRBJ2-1	ASSQGRGPLGEQF
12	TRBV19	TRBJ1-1	ASSIERGQAEAF
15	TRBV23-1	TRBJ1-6	ASSQSSRTAYNSPLH
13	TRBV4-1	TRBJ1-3	ASSQGPDRGDTIY
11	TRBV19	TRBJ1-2	ASRQRAGYGYT
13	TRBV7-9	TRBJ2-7	ASSPTGLAAYEQY
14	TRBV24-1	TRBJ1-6	ATSAFGGQGDSPLH
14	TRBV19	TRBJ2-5	ASSMERGEYQETQY
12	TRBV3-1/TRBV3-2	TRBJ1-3	ASSPSRAGNTIY
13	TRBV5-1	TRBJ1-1	ASSLGTGLNTEAF
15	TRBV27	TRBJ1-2	ASSLRRPRGPYGGYT
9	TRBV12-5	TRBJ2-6	AVEGANVLT
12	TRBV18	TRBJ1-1	ASSPRDRVPEAF
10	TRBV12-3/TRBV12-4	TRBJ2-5	ASSPGKETQY
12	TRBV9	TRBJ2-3	ASSSREGTDTQY
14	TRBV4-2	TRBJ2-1	ASSRSTSGGSDEQF
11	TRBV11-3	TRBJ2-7	ASSVGLGYEQY
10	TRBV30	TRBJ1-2	AWSGGSYGYT
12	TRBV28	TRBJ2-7	ASSVLAASYEQY
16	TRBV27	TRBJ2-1	ASSLSRGRTSGGLVQF
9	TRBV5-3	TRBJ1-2	ARSAGLGYT
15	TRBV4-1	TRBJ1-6	ASSPLWTGAVDSPLH
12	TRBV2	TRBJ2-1	ASSGGTKGNEQF
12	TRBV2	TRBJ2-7	ASSEQGFPYEQY
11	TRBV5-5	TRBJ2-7	ASSLVPAYEQY
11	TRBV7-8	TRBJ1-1	ASSGDRATEAF
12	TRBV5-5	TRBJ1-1	ASSLGPGNTEAF
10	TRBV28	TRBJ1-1	ASGPQNTEAF
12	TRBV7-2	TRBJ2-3	ASSPWDNTDTQY
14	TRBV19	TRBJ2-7	ASSPGGWENYYEQY
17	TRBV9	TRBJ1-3	ASSVEGRRRPSSGNTIY
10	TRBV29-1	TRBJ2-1	SVRDRFYEQF
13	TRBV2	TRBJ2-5	ASSGTSGVQETQY
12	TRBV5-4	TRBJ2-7	ASSLDRQLEEQY
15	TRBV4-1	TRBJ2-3	ASSQRPPSGGTDTQY
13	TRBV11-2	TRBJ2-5	ASSSSGLSGETQY
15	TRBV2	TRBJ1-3	ASSEAPSGLIGNTIY
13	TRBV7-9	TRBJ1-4	ASSLLRQGVEKLF
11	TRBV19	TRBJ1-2	ASSLGQRYGYT
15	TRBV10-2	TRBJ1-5	ASRTNRVPRTNQPQH
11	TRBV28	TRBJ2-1	ASSSGSVAEQF
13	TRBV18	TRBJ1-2	ASSPSSQGDYGYT
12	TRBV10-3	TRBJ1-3	AIRGHTSGNTIY
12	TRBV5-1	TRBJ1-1	ASSLDTPYTEAF
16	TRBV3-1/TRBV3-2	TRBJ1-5	ASSQSDRGYISNQPQH